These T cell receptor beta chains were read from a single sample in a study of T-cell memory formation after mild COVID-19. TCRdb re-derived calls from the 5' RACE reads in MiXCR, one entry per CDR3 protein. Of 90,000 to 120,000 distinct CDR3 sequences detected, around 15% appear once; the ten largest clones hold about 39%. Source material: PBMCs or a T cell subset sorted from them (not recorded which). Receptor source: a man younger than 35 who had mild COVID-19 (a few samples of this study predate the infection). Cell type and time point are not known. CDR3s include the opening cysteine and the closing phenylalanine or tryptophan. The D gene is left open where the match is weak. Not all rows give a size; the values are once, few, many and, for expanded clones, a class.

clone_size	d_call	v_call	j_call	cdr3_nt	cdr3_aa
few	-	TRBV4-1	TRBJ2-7	TGCGCCAGCAGCTACAGGTGGGCGTCCTACGAGCAGTACTTC	CASSYRWASYEQYF
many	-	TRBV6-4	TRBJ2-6	TGTGCCAGCAGTGACTCCAGCTCTGGGGCCAACGTCCTGACTTTC	CASSDSSSGANVLTF
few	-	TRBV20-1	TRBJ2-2	TGCAGTGTGCAGCATGGGAACACCGGGGAGCTGTTTTTT	CSVQHGNTGELFF
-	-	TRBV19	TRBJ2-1	TGTGCCAGTATGAGTAGGAGGGGGGCTGGTGAGCAGTTCTTC	CASMSRRGAGEQFF
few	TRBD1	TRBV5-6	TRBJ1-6	TGTGCCAGCAGCACTCGCCTGGACAGGGTGGGGCGCTCACCCCTCCACTTT	CASSTRLDRVGRSPLHF
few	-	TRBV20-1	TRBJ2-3	TGCAGTGCGGGGGGACCTCACTTGGCAAGTCCCACAGATACGCAGTATTTT	CSAGGPHLASPTDTQYF
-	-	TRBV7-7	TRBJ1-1	TGTGCCAGCAGCCCTGGGGGGCTGAACACTGAAGCTTTCTTT	CASSPGGLNTEAFF
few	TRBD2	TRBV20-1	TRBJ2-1	TGCAGTGCGGAAACGGGACTAGCGGGGGACAATGAGCAGTTCTTC	CSAETGLAGDNEQFF
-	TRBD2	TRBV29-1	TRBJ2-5	TGCAGCGTTGAAGGGTTCAGCGGGGGGTACCAAGAGACCCAGTACTTC	CSVEGFSGGYQETQYF
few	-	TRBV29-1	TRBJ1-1	TGCAGCGCGGGGGGGGGTACGAACACTGAAGCTTTCTTT	CSAGGGTNTEAFF
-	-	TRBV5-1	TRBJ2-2	TGCGCCAGCGAACTTGGTGGGATGAACACCGGGGAGCTGTTTTTT	CASELGGMNTGELFF
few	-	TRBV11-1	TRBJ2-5	TGTGCCAGCAGTCCCGGGTCGCAAGAGACCCAGTACTTC	CASSPGSQETQYF
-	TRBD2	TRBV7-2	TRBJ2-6	TGTGCCAGCAGCCTCAGGATAGCGGGTCGTGCTTCTGGGGCCAACGTCCTGACTTTC	CASSLRIAGRASGANVLTF
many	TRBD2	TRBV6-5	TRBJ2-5	TGTGCCAGCAGTTATTGGGGGGGAGCGGTGATCGAGACCCAGTACTTC	CASSYWGGAVIETQYF
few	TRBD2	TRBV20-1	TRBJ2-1	TGCAGTGCCCTAGCGGGGGTTACCTACAATGAGCAGTTCTTC	CSALAGVTYNEQFF
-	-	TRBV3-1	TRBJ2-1	TGTGCCAGCAGCCAAGCTCACAGGGCTTATGAGCAGTTCTTC	CASSQAHRAYEQFF
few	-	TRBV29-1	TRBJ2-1	TGCAGCGTGGTACTCTCTAACAACAATGAGCAGTTCTTC	CSVVLSNNNEQFF
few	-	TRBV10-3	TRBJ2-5	TGTGCCATCAGTGAGTACAGACAAGAGACCCAGTACTTC	CAISEYRQETQYF
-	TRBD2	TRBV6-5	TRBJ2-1	TGTGCCAGCAGTTTGACTAGCGGGGAAGGGGATGAGCAGTTCTTC	CASSLTSGEGDEQFF
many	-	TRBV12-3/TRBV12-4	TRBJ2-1	TGTGCCAGCAGTTCTCCGGGGGTGAGCTCCTACAATGAGCAGTTCTTC	CASSSPGVSSYNEQFF
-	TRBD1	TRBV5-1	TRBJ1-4	TGCGCCAGCAGGCCGGACAGGGGGCGCGTTGATGAAAAACTGTTTTTT	CASRPDRGRVDEKLFF
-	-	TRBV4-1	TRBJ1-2	TGCGCCAGCAGCCAAGATGGACGATATGGCTACACCTTC	CASSQDGRYGYTF
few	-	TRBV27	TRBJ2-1	TGTGCCAGCACTCAAGGGACACTCAATGAGCAGTTCTTC	CASTQGTLNEQFF
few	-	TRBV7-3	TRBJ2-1	TGTGCCAGCAGCTTAGGACAGATTATTTACAATGAGCAGTTCTTC	CASSLGQIIYNEQFF
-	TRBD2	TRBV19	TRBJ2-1	TGTGCCAGTAGTACACAGACTAGCGGGGGGCCCTACAATGAGCAGTTCTTC	CASSTQTSGGPYNEQFF
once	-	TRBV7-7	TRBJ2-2	TGTGCTAGCAGCCTGGACTCTCCCGGGGAGCTGTTTTTT	CASSLDSPGELFF
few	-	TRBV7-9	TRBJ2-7	TGTGCCAGCAGCTCCCTTGGCTCCCTGAGCGAGCAGTACTTC	CASSSLGSLSEQYF
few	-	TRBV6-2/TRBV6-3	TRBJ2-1	TGTGCCAGCAGTTACATGCATGAGCAGTTCTTC	CASSYMHEQFF
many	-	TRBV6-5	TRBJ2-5	TGTGCCAGCGGGTGGGATCGGGAGACCCAGTACTTC	CASGWDRETQYF
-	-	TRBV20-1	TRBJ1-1	TGCAGTGCTAGTTGGAGGGCGGATTCGGGTACTGAAGCTTTCTTT	CSASWRADSGTEAFF
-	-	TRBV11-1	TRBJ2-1	TGTGCCAGCAGGGCGAGGGATGAGCAGTTCTTC	CASRARDEQFF
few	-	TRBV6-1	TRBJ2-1	TGTGCCAGCAGTGGTAAAGGCTTAGGGCCTGGGGTTAATGAGCAGTTCTTC	CASSGKGLGPGVNEQFF
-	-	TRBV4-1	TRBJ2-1	TGCGCCAGCAGCCCTACAGGACTCAATGAGCAGTTCTTC	CASSPTGLNEQFF
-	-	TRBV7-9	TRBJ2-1	TGTGCCAGCACCTTAGGGGCTCGGAATGAGCAGTTCTTC	CASTLGARNEQFF